Following are 11 T cell receptor beta chains from one sample sequenced in a study of shared clonotypes between healthy human individuals (dated by TCRdb to the early 2020s). Libraries were prepared through the immunoSEQ multiplex PCR assay. The source is immuneACCESS, and TCRdb retained only in-frame sequences with V and J called. Part of the clones is not carried over; for the studies checked, unresolved V genes explain less than half of this, and the remainder is unexplained. The sample yields fewer than 850,000 clones; 72% were counted once. 1.8% of the sample goes to the ten largest clones. The sequencing input was memory CD4+ T cells sorted from blood. Read against the paper, the sample's cell subset or site label means: CD45RA-negative fraction. Receptor source: a woman in her twenties or thirties in good health.

This clone has more than one count but fewer than ten. The chain couples TRBV28 to TRBJ2-7; D perhaps matches TRBD2 (6 bases). V dropped 4 bases and J dropped 9 bases, with 19 bases sitting between them. The CDR3 length is 14 residues. Per the germline V gene, CDR1 is MDHEN and CDR2 is SYDVKM. CDR3 sequence: CASSSSGTHLGQYF. CDR3 sequence (DNA): TGTGCCAGCAGTTCTTCCGGGACTCACTTGGGGCAGTACTTC. The full variable domain, completed using reference TRBV28 and TRBJ2-7, is DVKVTQSSRYLVKRTGEKVFLECVQDMDHENMFWYRQDPGLGLRLIYFSYDVKMKEKGDIPEGYSVSREKKERFSLILESASTNQTSMYLCASSSSGTHLGQYFGPGTRLTVT.

This chain joins TRBV28 and TRBJ1-2; maybe TRBD1 (6 bases). The CDR3 has 13 residues. Deletions cut 2 bases from V and 8 bases from J, with 12 bases between. Germline CDR1 and CDR2: MDHEN and SYDVKM. CDR3 residues: CASSLGGRLGYTF. Written as DNA, the CDR3 is TGTGCCAGCAGTTTAGGGGGGCGGTTAGGCTACACCTTC.

The J gene is TRBJ2-6, the V gene TRBV9, with D possibly matching TRBD1 (5 bases). Trimming pared 1 base from V and 2 bases from J, leaving 13 bases between. CDR1 and CDR2 (germline): SGDLS, YYNGEE. This CDR3 has 17 residues. CDR3 protein: CASSVRQSWTGANVLTF. CDR3 sequence (DNA): TGTGCCAGCAGCGTAAGACAGTCCTGGACTGGGGCCAACGTCCTGACTTTC. The variable domain in full, completed from reference TRBV9 and TRBJ2-6, reads DSGVTQTPKHLITATGQRVTLRCSPRSGDLSVYWYQQSLDQGLQFLIQYYNGEERAKGNILERFSAQQFPDLHSELNLSSLELGDSALYFCASSVRQSWTGANVLTFGAGSRLTVL.

The chain employs TRBV5-1 and TRBJ1-2; D ambiguous. Germline loops: CDR1 SGHRS, CDR2 YFSETQ. CDR3 length: 14 amino acids. V lost 3 bases and J 5 bases, leaving 14 bases between the germline ends. CDR3 bases: TGCGCCAGCAGCTCCTCCTCGGTCGGGTATGGCTACACCTTC. It encodes CASSSSSVGYGYTF.

The CDR3 loop is CASSSTGDGGYTF. The CDR3 DNA sequence: TGTGCCAGCAGCTCTACAGGGGATGGTGGCTACACCTTC. The chain carries TRBV7-3 and TRBJ1-2; the match to TRBD1 covers 7 bases. Per germline, CDR1 SGHTA and CDR2 FQGTGA. The junction had 6 bases not matched to a gene; V was cut back by 4 bases and J by 7 bases. The CDR3 totals 13 residues.

Note on this clone: Other nucleotide sequences from this sample produce the same CDR3. The gene calls are TRBV5-1 and TRBJ1-2; D might be TRBD1 (6 bases). V was pared by 2 bases and J by 8 bases, with 10 bases between. In germline, CDR1 is SGHRS, CDR2 YFSETQ. The CDR3 consists of 12 residues. CDR3 nucleotide sequence: TGCGCCAGCAGCTTACAGGGTGAGGGCTACACCTTC. This translates into CASSLQGEGYTF.

V gene TRBV29-1 combines with J gene TRBJ2-1, with TRBD2 matching 7 bases. The germline V gene has CDR1 SQVTM and CDR2 ANQGSEA. V trimming: 3 bases; J trimming: 6 bases; junction bases outside the gene matches: 8. The CDR3 spans 14 residues. CDR3 bases: TGCAGCGTTGACCTTGCGGGAGCCTTCAATGAGCAGTTCTTC. It yields the protein CSVDLAGAFNEQFF.

Comment on this clone: In the same sample, other DNA sequences code for this CDR3. This rearrangement joins TRBV20-1 to TRBJ1-1; no reliable D call. The CDR3 has 11 amino acids. Germline assignment: CDR1 DFQATT and CDR2 SNEGSKA (reference sequence). V was trimmed by 5 bases and J by 1 base, leaving 5 bases between them. The CDR3 bases are TGCAGTGCTCGGGAGAACACTGAAGCTTTCTTT. Amino acids: CSARENTEAFF.

The chain links TRBV5-1 to TRBJ1-5, with unresolved D. CDR3 length: 17 amino acids. Germline V lookup: CDR1 SGHRS, CDR2 YFSETQ. The V gene lost 4 bases and the J gene lost 4 bases, with 21 bases spanning the gap. In DNA form, the CDR3 reads TGCGCCAGCAGCGACGGCACAGACTCCTTGGGTAATCAGCCCCAGCATTTT. Protein product: CASSDGTDSLGNQPQHF.

This chain links TRBV7-2 with TRBJ2-2, with D perhaps being TRBD1 or TRBD2 (5 bases each). The germline V gene has CDR1 SGHTA and CDR2 FQGNSA. The length of the CDR3 is 15 residues. The V gene lost 4 bases and the J gene lost 6 bases, with 15 bases spanning the gap. The CDR3 nucleotides read TGTGCCAGCAGCTCTGGGACCGGCTCCCCCGGGGAGCTGTTTTTT. Its translation is CASSSGTGSPGELFF.

The chain couples TRBV30 to TRBJ2-3; D gene unclear. Germline lookup yields CDR1 GTSNPN and CDR2 SVGIG (reference sequence). This CDR3 spans 13 amino acids. V lost 0 bases to trimming and J lost 0 bases, with 4 bases between them. For the CDR3, the DNA is TGTGCCTGGAGTGTAGCTAGCACAGATACGCAGTATTTT. Translating it yields CAWSVASTDTQYF.